Included here is one TCR beta chain sequence, with context. These data originate in a study of CD8+ T cells in alopecia areata. Study-wide background: Affected scalp percentage determined the severity score of treated patients.

RNA was isolated and reverse transcribed to cDNA, the sequencing template. Sequenced by immunoSEQ multiplex PCR; TCRdb stores in-frame clones only, minus some. The sample yields roughly 40,000 clones, 80% to 95% seen once. This CDR3 is 15 amino acids long. CDR1 is SGHTA, CDR2 FQGNSA, per germline. Trimming removed 5 bases at V and 5 bases at J, with 18 bases between. Regarding treatment: oral pan-JAK inhibitor, 5-10 mg twice daily. This clonotype was sampled from a human donor with alopecia areata. Specimen: CD8+ T cells sorted from blood, collected at week 24, from a patient treated with tofacitinib. This chain links TRBV7-2 with TRBJ2-5; a possible D gene is TRBD2 (5 bases). CDR3 in DNA: TGTGCCAGCAGCCCCCCAGGTGCCAGGACTGAGACCCAGTACTTC. Its protein is CASSPPGARTETQYF.